The 22 T cell receptor beta chains below come from one sample, sequenced in a study of blood T cell repertoires in COVID-19. Sequenced by immunoSEQ multiplex PCR; TCRdb stores in-frame clones only, minus some. This table has about 140,000 clones, 88% appearing once. Sequenced: peripheral blood. Receptors originate from a man aged 45-60 years with active or convalescent COVID-19.

This clone was detected a few times. This chain uses TRBV7-2 with TRBJ2-2, with TRBD1 matching over 8 bases. The germline V gene encodes CDR1 SGHTA and CDR2 FQGNSA. The CDR3 runs to 16 residues. As DNA, the CDR3 is TGTGCGAAGCGGTCTATAGACAGGGGGAACACCGGGGAGCTGTTTTTT. It encodes CAKRSIDRGNTGELFF.

The V gene is TRBV29-1, the J gene TRBJ2-3; 12 bases fit TRBD2. Trimming removed 3 bases from V and 1 base from J; junction bases left unmatched: 8. The CDR3 contains 17 residues. The germline V gene encodes CDR1 SQVTM and CDR2 ANQGSEA. CDR3 nucleotides: TGCAGCGTTGATCGGGCTAGCGGGAGGGCCCGCACAGATACGCAGTATTTT. Encoded protein: CSVDRASGRARTDTQYF.

The chain recombines TRBV30 with TRBJ2-2; D is uncertain. Germline CDR1 reads GTSNPN; CDR2 reads SVGIG (reference sequence). This CDR3 has 14 residues. Trimming cost V 0 bases and J 3 bases, with 8 bases left between them. CDR3 region: CAWSVSRYTGELFF. The CDR3 region has the DNA TGTGCCTGGAGTGTGTCACGGTACACCGGGGAGCTGTTTTTT. The full variable domain, rest sourced from reference TRBV30 and TRBJ2-2, is SQTIHQWPATLVQPVGSPLSLECTVEGTSNPNLYWYRQAAGRGLQLLFYSVGIGQISSEVPQNLSASRPQDRQFILSSKKLLLSDSGFYLCAWSVSRYTGELFFGEGSRLTVL.

This CDR3 reads CASSSGLAGEQYF. The CDR3 DNA follows: TGTGCCAGCAGTTCGGGACTAGCTGGCGAGCAGTACTTC. The chain couples TRBV28 to TRBJ2-7; 9 nucleotides align to TRBD2. The CDR3 sequence is 13 residues long. The ends lost 4 bases at V and 6 bases at J; junction bases unmatched: 4. Germline V CDR1 and CDR2: MDHEN, SYDVKM.

The V call is TRBV6-5, the J call TRBJ1-1, with TRBD1 matching 8 bases. J gave up 9 bases and V 2 bases, and 5 bases lay outside the gene matches. CDR1 MNHEY and CDR2 SVGAGI come from the germline V gene. The CDR3 loop spans 13 amino acids. The CDR3 spells CASSYGQGAKAFF. As DNA, the CDR3 is TGTGCCAGCAGTTACGGGCAGGGGGCGAAAGCTTTCTTT.

The chain recombines TRBV12-5 with TRBJ1-1, with 7 bases fitting TRBD1. Germline loops: CDR1 LGHNT, CDR2 FRNRAP. With V trimmed by 4 bases and J by 4 bases, 3 bases remained unmatched. The CDR3 has 13 residues. The CDR3 here is CASGSQGGTEAFF. The CDR3 DNA follows: TGTGCTAGTGGTTCGCAGGGGGGCACTGAAGCTTTCTTT. Variable domain in full (rest from reference TRBV12-5 and TRBJ1-1): DARVTQTPRHKVTEMGQEVTMRCQPILGHNTVFWYRQTMMQGLELLAYFRNRAPLDDSGMPKDRFSAEMPDATLATLKIQPSEPRDSAVYFCASGSQGGTEAFFGQGTRLTVV.

The V and J genes are TRBV27 and TRBJ2-1, with 9 bases lining up with TRBD2. The CDR3 covers 14 residues. V lost 3 bases and J lost 5; bases outside the gene matches: 2. Germline lookup yields CDR1 MNHEY and CDR2 SMNVEV (reference sequence). Written as DNA, the CDR3 is TGTGCCAGCAGTTTCGCGGGAGGGAACAATGAGCAGTTCTTC. This sequence encodes CASSFAGGNNEQFF.

DNA of the CDR3: TGTGCCAGCAGTGTCGGACTAGCGGGAGCAGATACGCAGTATTTT. Amino acid sequence: CASSVGLAGADTQYF. J is TRBJ2-3 and V is TRBV27; TRBD2 matches 13 bases. The CDR3 runs 15 residues. The germline CDR1 and CDR2 sequences are MNHEY and SMNVEV (reference sequence). The V segment lost 5 bases and the J segment 4 bases; nucleotides outside the gene matches: 3.

V gene TRBV28 combines with J gene TRBJ1-2; TRBD1 is a possible D gene (5 bases). The germline V gene has CDR1 MDHEN and CDR2 SYDVKM. V dropped 3 bases and J dropped 7 bases, with 15 bases sitting between them. This CDR3 spans 14 amino acids. CDR3 DNA: TGTGCCAGCAGTTTTGAAGGCAGGGCTGGTGGCTACACCTTC. Its protein product is CASSFEGRAGGYTF.

The chain carries TRBV28 and TRBJ2-1, with 7 bases identical to TRBD2. After removal of 4 bases from V and 0 bases from J, the junction contained 9 bases not matched to a gene. CDR1 is MDHEN, CDR2 SYDVKM, per germline. CDR3 length: 17 amino acids. Written as DNA, the CDR3 is TGTGCCAGCAGTTGGCCTCCAGCGGGAATCTCCTACAATGAGCAGTTCTTC. Translating gives CASSWPPAGISYNEQFF.

V and J are TRBV9 and TRBJ2-7; 9 bases are shared with TRBD2. CDR1 is SGDLS, CDR2 YYNGEE, per germline. V trimming: 2 bases; J trimming: 2 bases; junction bases outside the gene matches: 8. This CDR3 has 16 residues. In DNA form, the CDR3 reads TGTGCCAGCAGCGTGTCCCAGCGGGAGGCCGCCTACGAGCAGTACTTC. Protein product: CASSVSQREAAYEQYF.

V is TRBV7-9 and J is TRBJ2-3; tentative D call: TRBD1 (6 bases). The germline CDR1 and CDR2 sequences are SEHNR and FQNEAQ (reference sequence). The CDR3 loop spans 14 amino acids. Trimming left V 10 bases short and J 1 base short, with 15 bases between. The CDR3, as DNA: TGTGCCACCTCGCTACAGGGCGGCACAGATACGCAGTATTTT. Its protein product is CATSLQGGTDTQYF.

The J gene is TRBJ2-2, the V gene TRBV7-3; a possible D gene is TRBD2 (6 bases). This CDR3 region has 15 residues. V was shortened by 5 bases and J by 6 bases, with 16 bases between the two germline ends. In germline, CDR1 is SGHTA, CDR2 FQGTGA. The CDR3 nucleotides read TGTGCCAGCAGCCCGACGACTAGTAGGGCCGGGGAGCTGTTTTTT. It encodes CASSPTTSRAGELFF.

The chain couples TRBV6-6 to TRBJ2-1; TRBD1 agrees at 8 bases. CDR1 MNHNY and CDR2 SVGAGI come from the germline V gene (reference sequence). Germline trimming cut 5 bases from V and 2 bases from J; bases unmatched to any gene: 8. There are 16 residues in the CDR3. The CDR3 nucleotides are TGTGCCAGCAGTGCAGGACAGGGAGCAACCTACAATGAGCAGTTCTTC. Encoded protein: CASSAGQGATYNEQFF.

The genes are TRBV6-6 and TRBJ1-2; D gene unclear. Trimming took off 5 bases at V and 8 bases at J, with 9 bases between the two ends. The CDR3 totals 11 residues. Germline CDR1 MNHNY, CDR2 SVGAGI (reference sequence). The CDR3 DNA is TGTGCCAGCAGTCGCCCCGGGGGCTACACCTTC. This gives the protein CASSRPGGYTF.

V and J are TRBV11-2 and TRBJ2-1; 13 nucleotides align to TRBD2. The germline V gene has CDR1 SGHAT and CDR2 FQNNGV. After removal of 5 bases from V and 12 bases from J, the junction contained 13 bases not matched to a gene. The CDR3 loop spans 16 amino acids. For the CDR3, the DNA is TGTGCCAGCAGCAGGGGACTAGCGGGGTCCGCGGGGCCGCAGTTCTTC. Protein: CASSRGLAGSAGPQFF.

For this clone: Within the sample, other DNA sequences also encode this same CDR3. This sequence joins TRBV28 and TRBJ2-7, with D tentatively TRBD1 (5 bases). V was pared by 5 bases and J by 0 bases, with 5 bases between. Germline loops: CDR1 MDHEN, CDR2 SYDVKM. CDR3 length: 12 amino acids. This CDR3 is CASSQGSYEQYF. The CDR3 DNA is TGTGCCAGCAGTCAGGGCTCCTACGAGCAGTACTTC.

The rearrangement joins TRBV11-2 to TRBJ1-4, with TRBD1 matching 10 bases. Germline CDR1 is SGHAT and CDR2 is FQNNGV. The CDR3 contains 17 residues. After removal of 5 bases from V and 0 bases from J, the junction contained 6 bases not matched to a gene. Here the CDR3 DNA reads TGTGCCAGCAGCCCCCGACAGGGGGCCGCAACTAATGAAAAACTGTTTTTT. Translated, it gives CASSPRQGAATNEKLFF.

V is TRBV2 and J is TRBJ1-6; D gene uncertain. V was shortened by 5 bases and J by 10 bases, with 21 bases between the two germline ends. The length of the CDR3 is 16 residues. Germline V lookup: CDR1 SNHLY, CDR2 FYNNEI. CDR3 nucleotides: TGTGCCAGCAGTTCAGCTCTAGGAGCCGTTGGGTCACCCCTCCACTTT. It encodes CASSSALGAVGSPLHF.

The chain is built from TRBV19 and TRBJ2-2, with D maybe TRBD1 (5 bases). The germline V and J ends were trimmed by 5 bases and 0 bases, with 13 bases remaining between them. CDR1 is LNHDA, CDR2 SQIVND, per germline (reference sequence). The CDR3 spans 16 residues. The CDR3 coding sequence is TGTGCCAGTAGTGGTCTGGGCAGGGCGAACACCGGGGAGCTGTTTTTT. This codes for CASSGLGRANTGELFF. The full variable domain, completed using reference TRBV19 and TRBJ2-2, is DGGITQSPKYLFRKEGQNVTLSCEQNLNHDAMYWYRQDPGQGLRLIYYSQIVNDFQKGDIAEGYSVSREKKESFPLTVTSAQKNPTAFYLCASSGLGRANTGELFFGEGSRLTVL.

The chain employs TRBV4-1 and TRBJ2-3; D is perhaps TRBD1 (6 bases). Trimming removed 4 bases at V and 0 bases at J, with 11 bases between. Germline assignment: CDR1 MGHRA and CDR2 YSYEKL. This CDR3 is 15 amino acids long. The CDR3, as DNA: TGCGCCAGCAGCCCCCGGGACACAAGCACAGATACGCAGTATTTT. Its translation is CASSPRDTSTDTQYF.

Relative to its sample, this clone is medium-sized. Other DNA sequences from this sample encode an identical CDR3 as well. The chain has TRBV9 and TRBJ2-3; 7 bases match TRBD2. Trimming at V came to 3 bases and at J to 3 bases, leaving 4 bases not matched to a gene. The germline V gene has CDR1 SGDLS and CDR2 YYNGEE. The CDR3 sequence is 14 residues long. CDR3 sequence reads: CASSAWGGTDTQYF. The CDR3 DNA reads as TGTGCCAGCAGCGCCTGGGGGGGAACAGATACGCAGTATTTT.